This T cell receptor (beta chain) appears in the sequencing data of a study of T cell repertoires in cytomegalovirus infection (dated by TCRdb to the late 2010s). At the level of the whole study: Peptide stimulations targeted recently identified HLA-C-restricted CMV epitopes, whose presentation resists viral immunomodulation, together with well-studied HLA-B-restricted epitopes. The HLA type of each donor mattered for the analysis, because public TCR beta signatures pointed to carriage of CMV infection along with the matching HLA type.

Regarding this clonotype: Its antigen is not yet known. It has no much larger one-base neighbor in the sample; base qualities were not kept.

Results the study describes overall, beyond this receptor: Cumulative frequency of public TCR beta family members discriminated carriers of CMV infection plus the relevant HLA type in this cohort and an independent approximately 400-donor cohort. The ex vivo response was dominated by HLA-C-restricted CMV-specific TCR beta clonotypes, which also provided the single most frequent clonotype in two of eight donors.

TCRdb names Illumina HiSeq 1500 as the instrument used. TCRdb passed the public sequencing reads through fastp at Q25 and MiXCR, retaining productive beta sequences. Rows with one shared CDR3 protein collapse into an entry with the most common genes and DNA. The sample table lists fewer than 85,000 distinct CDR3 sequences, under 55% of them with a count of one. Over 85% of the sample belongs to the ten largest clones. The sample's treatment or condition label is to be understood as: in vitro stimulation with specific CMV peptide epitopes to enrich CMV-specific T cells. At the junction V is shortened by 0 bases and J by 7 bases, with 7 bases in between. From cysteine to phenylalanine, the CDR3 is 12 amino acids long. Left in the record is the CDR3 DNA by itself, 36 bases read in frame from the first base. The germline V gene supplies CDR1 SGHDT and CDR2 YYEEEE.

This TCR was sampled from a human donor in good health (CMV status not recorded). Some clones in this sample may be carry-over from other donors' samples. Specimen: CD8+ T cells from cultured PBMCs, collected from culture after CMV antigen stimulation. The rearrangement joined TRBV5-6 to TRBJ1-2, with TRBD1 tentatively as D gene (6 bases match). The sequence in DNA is TGTGCCAGCAGCTTGGGGACAGCTGGCTACACCTTC. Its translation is CASSLGTAGYTF.